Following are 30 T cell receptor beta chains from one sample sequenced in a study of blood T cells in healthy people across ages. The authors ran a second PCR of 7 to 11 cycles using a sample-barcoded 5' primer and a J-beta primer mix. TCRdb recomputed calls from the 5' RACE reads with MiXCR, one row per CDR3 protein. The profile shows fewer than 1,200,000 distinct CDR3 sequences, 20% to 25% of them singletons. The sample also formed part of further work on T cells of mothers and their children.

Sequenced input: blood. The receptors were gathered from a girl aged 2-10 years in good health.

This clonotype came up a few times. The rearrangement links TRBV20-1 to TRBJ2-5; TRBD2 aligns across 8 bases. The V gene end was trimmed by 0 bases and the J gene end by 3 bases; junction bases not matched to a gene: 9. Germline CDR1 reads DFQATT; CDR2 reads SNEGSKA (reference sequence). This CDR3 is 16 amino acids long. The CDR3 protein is CSARDLRGGLEETQYF. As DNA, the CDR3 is TGCAGTGCTAGAGATCTTCGGGGGGGCCTGGAAGAGACCCAGTACTTC.

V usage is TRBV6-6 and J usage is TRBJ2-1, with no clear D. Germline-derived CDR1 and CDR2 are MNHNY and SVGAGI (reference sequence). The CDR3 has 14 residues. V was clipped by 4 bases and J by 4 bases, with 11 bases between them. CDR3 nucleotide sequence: TGTGCCAGCAGTTTCCAAATATCGTACAATGAGCAGTTCTTC. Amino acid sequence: CASSFQISYNEQFF.

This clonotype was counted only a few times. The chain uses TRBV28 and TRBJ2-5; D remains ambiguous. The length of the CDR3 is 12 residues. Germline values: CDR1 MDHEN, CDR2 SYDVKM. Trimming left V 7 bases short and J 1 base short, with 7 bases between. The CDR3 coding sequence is TGTGCCAGCACCGAGACCCAAGAGACCCAGTACTTC. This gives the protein CASTETQETQYF.

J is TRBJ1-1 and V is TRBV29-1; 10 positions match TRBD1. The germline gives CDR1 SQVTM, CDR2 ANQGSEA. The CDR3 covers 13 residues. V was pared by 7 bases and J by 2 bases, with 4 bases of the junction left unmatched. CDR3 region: CSGTTGGNTEAFF. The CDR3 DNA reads TGCAGCGGGACGACAGGGGGCAACACTGAAGCTTTCTTT. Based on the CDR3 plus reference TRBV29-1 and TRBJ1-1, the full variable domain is SAVISQKPSRDICQRGTSLTIQCQVDSQVTMMFWYRQQPGQSLTLIATANQGSEATYESGFVIDKFPISRPNLTFSTLTVSNMSPEDSSIYLCSGTTGGNTEAFFGQGTRLTVV.

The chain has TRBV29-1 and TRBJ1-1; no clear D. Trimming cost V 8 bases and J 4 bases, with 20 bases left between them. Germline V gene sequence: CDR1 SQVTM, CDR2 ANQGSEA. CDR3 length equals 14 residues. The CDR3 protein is CSSSTPGEVTEAFF. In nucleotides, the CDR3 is TGCAGCTCATCTACCCCGGGTGAGGTCACTGAAGCTTTCTTT.

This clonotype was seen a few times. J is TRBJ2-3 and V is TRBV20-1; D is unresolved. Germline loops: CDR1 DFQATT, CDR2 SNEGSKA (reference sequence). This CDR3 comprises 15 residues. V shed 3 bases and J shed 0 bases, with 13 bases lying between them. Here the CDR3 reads CSASHRSTSTDTQYF. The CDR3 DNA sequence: TGCAGTGCTAGCCACAGATCAACTAGCACAGATACGCAGTATTTT.

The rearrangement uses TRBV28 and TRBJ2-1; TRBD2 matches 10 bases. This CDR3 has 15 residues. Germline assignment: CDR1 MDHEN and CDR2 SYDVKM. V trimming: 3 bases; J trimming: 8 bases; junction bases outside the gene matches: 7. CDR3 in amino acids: CASSFELAGRDEQFF. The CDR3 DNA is TGTGCCAGCAGTTTTGAACTAGCGGGAAGGGATGAGCAGTTCTTC.

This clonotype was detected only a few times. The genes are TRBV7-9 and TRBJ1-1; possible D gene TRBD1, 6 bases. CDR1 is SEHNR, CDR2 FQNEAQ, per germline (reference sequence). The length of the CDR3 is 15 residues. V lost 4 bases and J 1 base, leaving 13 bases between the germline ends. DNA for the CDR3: TGTGCCAGCAGCTCGGGACAAACGGGGAACACTGAAGCTTTCTTT. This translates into CASSSGQTGNTEAFF.

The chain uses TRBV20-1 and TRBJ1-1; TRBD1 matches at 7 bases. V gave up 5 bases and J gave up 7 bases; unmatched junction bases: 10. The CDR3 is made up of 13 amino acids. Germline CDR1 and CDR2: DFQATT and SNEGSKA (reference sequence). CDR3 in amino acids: CSAGKTGSNEAFF. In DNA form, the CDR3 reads TGCAGTGCTGGAAAGACAGGGTCAAATGAAGCTTTCTTT.

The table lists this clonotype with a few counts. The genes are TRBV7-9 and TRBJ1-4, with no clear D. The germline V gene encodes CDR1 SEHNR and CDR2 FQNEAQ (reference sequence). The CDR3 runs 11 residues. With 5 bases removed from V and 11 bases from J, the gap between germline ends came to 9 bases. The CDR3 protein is CASSAREKLFF. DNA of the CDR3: TGTGCCAGCAGCGCCCGGGAGAAACTGTTTTTT.

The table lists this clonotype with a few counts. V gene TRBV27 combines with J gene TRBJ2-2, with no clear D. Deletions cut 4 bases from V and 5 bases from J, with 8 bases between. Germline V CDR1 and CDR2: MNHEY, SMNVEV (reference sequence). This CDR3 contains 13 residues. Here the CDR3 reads CASSSDKTGELFF. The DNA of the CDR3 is TGTGCCAGCAGTTCTGACAAGACCGGGGAGCTGTTTTTT.

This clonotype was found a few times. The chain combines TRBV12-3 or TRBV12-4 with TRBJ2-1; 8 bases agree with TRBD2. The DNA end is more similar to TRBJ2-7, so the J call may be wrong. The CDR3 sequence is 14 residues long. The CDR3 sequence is CASSRGTRLYEQYF. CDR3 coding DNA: TGTGCCAGCAGTAGGGGGACTAGACTCTACGAGCAGTACTTC.

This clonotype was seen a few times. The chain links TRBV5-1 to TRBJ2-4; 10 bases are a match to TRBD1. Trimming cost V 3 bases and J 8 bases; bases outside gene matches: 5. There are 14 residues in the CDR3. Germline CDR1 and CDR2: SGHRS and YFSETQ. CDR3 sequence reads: CASSSTGGLDIQYF. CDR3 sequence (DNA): TGCGCCAGCAGCTCGACAGGGGGCTTAGACATTCAGTACTTC.

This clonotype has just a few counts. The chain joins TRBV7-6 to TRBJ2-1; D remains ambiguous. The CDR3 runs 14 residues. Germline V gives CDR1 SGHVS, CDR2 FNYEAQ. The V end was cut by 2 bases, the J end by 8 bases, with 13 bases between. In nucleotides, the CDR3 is TGTGCCAGCAGCTTAAGTACGGTTGGATATGAGCAGTTCTTC. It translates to CASSLSTVGYEQFF. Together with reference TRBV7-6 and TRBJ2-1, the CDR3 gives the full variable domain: GAGVSQSPRYKVTKRGQDVALRCDPISGHVSLYWYRQALGQGPEFLTYFNYEAQQDKSGLPNDRFSAERPEGSISTLTIQRTEQRDSAMYRCASSLSTVGYEQFFGPGTRLTVL.

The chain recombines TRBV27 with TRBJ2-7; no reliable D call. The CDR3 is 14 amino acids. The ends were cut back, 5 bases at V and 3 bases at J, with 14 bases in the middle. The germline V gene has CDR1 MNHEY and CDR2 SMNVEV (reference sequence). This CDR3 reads CASSRFTYSYEQYF. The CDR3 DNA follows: TGTGCCAGCAGTCGATTTACGTATAGCTACGAGCAGTACTTC.

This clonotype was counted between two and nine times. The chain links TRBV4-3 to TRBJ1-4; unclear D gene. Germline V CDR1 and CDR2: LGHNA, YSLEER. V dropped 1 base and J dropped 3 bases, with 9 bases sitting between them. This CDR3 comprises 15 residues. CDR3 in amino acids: CASSQVRVPNEKLFF. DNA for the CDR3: TGCGCCAGCAGCCAAGTCCGGGTCCCTAATGAAAAACTGTTTTTT.

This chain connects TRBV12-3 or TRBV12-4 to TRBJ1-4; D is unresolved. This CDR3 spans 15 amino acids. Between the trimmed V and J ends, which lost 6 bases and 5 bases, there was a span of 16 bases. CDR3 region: CASSHHGESNEKLFF. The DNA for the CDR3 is TGTGCCAGCAGCCATCACGGGGAGTCGAATGAAAAACTGTTTTTT.

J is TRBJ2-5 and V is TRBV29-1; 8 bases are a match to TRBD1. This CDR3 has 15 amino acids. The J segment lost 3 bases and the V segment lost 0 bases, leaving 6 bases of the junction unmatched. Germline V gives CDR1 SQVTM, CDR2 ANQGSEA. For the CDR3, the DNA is TGCAGCGTTGAAGACAGGGGGCTAAGGGAAGAGACCCAGTACTTC. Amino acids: CSVEDRGLREETQYF.

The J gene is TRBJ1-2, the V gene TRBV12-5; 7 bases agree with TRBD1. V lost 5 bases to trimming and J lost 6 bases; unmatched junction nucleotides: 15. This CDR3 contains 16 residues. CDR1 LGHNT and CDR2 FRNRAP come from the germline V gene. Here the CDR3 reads CASGGSGTVRTDGYTF. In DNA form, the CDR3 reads TGTGCTAGTGGTGGGTCCGGGACAGTAAGAACCGATGGCTACACCTTC. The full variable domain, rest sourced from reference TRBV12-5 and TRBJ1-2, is DARVTQTPRHKVTEMGQEVTMRCQPILGHNTVFWYRQTMMQGLELLAYFRNRAPLDDSGMPKDRFSAEMPDATLATLKIQPSEPRDSAVYFCASGGSGTVRTDGYTFGSGTRLTVV.

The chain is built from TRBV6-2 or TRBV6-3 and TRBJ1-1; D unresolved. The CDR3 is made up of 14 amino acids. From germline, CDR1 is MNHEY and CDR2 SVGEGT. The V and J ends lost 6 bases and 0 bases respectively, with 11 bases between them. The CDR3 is CASRLSFMNTEAFF. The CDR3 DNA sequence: TGTGCCAGCAGACTCTCGTTCATGAACACTGAAGCTTTCTTT.

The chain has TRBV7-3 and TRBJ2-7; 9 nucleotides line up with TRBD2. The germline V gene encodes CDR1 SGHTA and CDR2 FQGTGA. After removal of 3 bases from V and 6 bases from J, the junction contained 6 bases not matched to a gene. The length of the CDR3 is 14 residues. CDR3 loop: CASSLVSGSGEQYF. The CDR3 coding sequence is TGTGCCAGCAGCTTGGTTAGCGGGAGTGGCGAGCAGTACTTC.

The CDR3 DNA reads TGTGCCAGCAGTACGACCATGAACACTGAAGCTTTCTTT. It codes for CASSTTMNTEAFF. The rearrangement joins TRBV2 to TRBJ1-1; D remains ambiguous. The V gene lost 5 bases and the J gene lost 0 bases, with 7 bases spanning the gap. Germline V CDR1 and CDR2: SNHLY, FYNNEI. The CDR3 extends over 13 amino acids.

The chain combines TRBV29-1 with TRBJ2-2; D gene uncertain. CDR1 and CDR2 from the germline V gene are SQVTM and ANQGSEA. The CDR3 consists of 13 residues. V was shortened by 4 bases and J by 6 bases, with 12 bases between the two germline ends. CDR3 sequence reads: CSVASAPSGELFF. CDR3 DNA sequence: TGCAGCGTTGCCTCGGCTCCCTCCGGGGAGCTGTTTTTT.

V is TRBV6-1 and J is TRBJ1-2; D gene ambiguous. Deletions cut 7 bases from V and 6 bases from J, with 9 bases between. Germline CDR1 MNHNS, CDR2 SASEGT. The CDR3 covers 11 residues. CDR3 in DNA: TGTGCCAGCATCAAGGACCATGGCTACACCTTC. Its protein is CASIKDHGYTF.

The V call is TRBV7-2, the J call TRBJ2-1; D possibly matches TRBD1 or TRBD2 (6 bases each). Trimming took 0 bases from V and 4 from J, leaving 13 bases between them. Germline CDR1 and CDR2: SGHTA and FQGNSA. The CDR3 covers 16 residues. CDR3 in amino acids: CASSLAGGLVYNEQFF. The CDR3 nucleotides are TGTGCCAGCAGCTTAGCAGGGGGGCTCGTATACAATGAGCAGTTCTTC.

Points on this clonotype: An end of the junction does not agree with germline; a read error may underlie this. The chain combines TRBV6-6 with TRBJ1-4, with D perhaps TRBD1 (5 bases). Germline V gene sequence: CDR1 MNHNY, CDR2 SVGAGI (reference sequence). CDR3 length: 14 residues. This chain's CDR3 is CAGSYWGGDEKLFF. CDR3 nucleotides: TGTGCCGGCAGTTACTGGGGAGGGGATGAAAAACTGTTTTTT.

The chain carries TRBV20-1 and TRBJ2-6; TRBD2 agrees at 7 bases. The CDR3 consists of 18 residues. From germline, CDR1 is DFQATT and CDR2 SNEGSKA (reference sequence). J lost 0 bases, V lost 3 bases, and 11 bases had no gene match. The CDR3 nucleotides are TGCAGTGCTAGCCCGAGGTGGGGCGGGGGCTCTGGGGCCAACGTCCTGACTTTC. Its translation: CSASPRWGGGSGANVLTF.

The CDR3 protein is CASTSPGQGANGYTF. As DNA, the CDR3 is TGTGCCAGCACCTCACCGGGACAGGGAGCTAATGGCTACACCTTC. The chain is built from TRBV7-9 and TRBJ1-2; TRBD1 agrees at 9 bases. Trimming at V came to 7 bases and at J to 6 bases, leaving 12 bases not matched to a gene. Looked up from germline, CDR1 is SEHNR and CDR2 is FQNEAQ (reference sequence). CDR3 length: 15 residues.

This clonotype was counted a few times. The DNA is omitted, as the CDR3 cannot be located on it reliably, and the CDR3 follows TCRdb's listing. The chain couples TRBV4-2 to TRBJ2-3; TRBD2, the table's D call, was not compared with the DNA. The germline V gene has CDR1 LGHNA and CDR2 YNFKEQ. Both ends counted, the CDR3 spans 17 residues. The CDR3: CASSQVVAGGSGETQYF.

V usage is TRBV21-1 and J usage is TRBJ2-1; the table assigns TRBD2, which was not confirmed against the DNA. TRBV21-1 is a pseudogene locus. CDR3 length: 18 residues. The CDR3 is CASSRAEVPNVTYNEQFF. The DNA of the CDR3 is TGTGCCAGCAGCCGGGCAGAAGTCCCTAATGTAACCTACAATGAGCAGTTCTTC.